This T cell receptor (beta chain) was found in a study of T cell responses to AZD1222 COVID-19 vaccine. The CDR3 loop spans 16 amino acids. The V and J ends lost 4 bases and 5 bases respectively, with 21 bases between them. From germline, CDR1 is SGHRS and CDR2 YFSETQ. Libraries were prepared by immunoSEQ multiplex PCR; TCRdb keeps only in-frame clonotypes and omits some of them. The sample carries 160,000 or so clones, approximately 91% recorded once. This chain uses TRBV5-1 with TRBJ1-1, with TRBD1 as a possible D gene (6 bases). The source material was peripheral blood, sampled on day 0 of AZD1222 vaccination. This clonotype was sampled from an adult in good health. In nucleotides, the CDR3 is TGCGCCAGCAGCCCATGGAGTGGGGGCGGGGGGACTGAAGCTTTCTTT. Translated: CASSPWSGGGGTEAFF.